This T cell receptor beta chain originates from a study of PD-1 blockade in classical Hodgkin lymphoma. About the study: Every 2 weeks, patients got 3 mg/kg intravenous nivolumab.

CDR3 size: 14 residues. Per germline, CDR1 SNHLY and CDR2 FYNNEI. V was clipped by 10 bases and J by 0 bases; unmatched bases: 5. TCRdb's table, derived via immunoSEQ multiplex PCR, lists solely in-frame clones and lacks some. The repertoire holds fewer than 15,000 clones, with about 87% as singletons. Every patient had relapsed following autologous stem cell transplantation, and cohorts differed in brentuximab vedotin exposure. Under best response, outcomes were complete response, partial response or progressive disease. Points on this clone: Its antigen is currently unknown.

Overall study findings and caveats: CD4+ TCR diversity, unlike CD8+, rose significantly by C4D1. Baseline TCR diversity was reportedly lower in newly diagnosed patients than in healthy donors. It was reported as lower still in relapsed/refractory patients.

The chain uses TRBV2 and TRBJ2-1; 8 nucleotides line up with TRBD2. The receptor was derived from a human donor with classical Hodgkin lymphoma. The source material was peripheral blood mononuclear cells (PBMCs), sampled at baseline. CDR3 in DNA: TGTGCCATCCAGACTAGCGACTCCTACAATGAGCAGTTCTTC. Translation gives CAIQTSDSYNEQFF.